What follows describes a single T cell receptor (beta chain). Its cognate antigen is unknown. This sample was included in a study of tumor-infiltrating lymphocytes in localized non-small cell lung cancer. Study-wide background: Resected tumor was paired with non-adjacent uninvolved lung from the same patient. Notes on the study in general: Not all patients were TCR sequenced, owing to tissue quantity.

Some clones are missing from TCRdb's copy, which holds only in-frame ones; the method was immunoSEQ multiplex PCR. This sample carries 5,500 to 8,500 clones, 65% to 75% of them seen once, and the ten largest clones take more than 10%. The length of the CDR3 is 15 residues. The V end lost 4 bases, the J end lost 4 bases, and 14 bases lay between the germline ends. Germline-derived CDR1 and CDR2 are SGDLS and YYNGEE. The sample comprised lung tumor tissue. The J gene is TRBJ2-2, the V gene TRBV9; possible D gene TRBD2, 6 bases. This receptor was obtained from a human donor with non-small cell lung cancer. This chain's CDR3 is CASSMGGSVTGELFF. As DNA, the CDR3 is TGTGCCAGCAGCATGGGAGGCTCGGTCACCGGGGAGCTGTTTTTT.